This T cell receptor (beta chain) originates from a study of sequential checkpoint blockade in melanoma. At the level of the study: First-line arms were nivolumab then ipilimumab, or the reverse, randomized 1:1. Both treatment sequences were followed by maintenance nivolumab.

TCRdb's table, derived via immunoSEQ multiplex PCR, lists solely in-frame clones and lacks some. The sample carries 27,000 or so clones, roughly 73% recorded once. The table lists this clone with a count of one. Germline V gene lookup returns CDR1 SEHNR and CDR2 FQNEAQ (reference sequence). The CDR3 contains 18 residues. V shed 5 bases and J 1 base; nucleotides not matched to a gene: 13. Stated treatment: randomized to nivolumab then ipilimumab (arm A) or the reverse (arm B). PBMC sorting kept live CD3+CD8+ cells without CD19 or CD56. The rearrangement uses TRBV7-9 and TRBJ2-5; 10 nucleotides line up with TRBD2. Material: CD8+ T cells sorted from blood (inferred from file names), obtained from a patient given nivolumab and ipilimumab in sequence. The clonotype originates from a human donor with melanoma. CDR3 residues: CASSRTTQRGGRQETQYF. CDR3 in DNA: TGTGCCAGCAGCCGAACCACGCAGCGGGGGGGCCGCCAAGAGACCCAGTACTTC.